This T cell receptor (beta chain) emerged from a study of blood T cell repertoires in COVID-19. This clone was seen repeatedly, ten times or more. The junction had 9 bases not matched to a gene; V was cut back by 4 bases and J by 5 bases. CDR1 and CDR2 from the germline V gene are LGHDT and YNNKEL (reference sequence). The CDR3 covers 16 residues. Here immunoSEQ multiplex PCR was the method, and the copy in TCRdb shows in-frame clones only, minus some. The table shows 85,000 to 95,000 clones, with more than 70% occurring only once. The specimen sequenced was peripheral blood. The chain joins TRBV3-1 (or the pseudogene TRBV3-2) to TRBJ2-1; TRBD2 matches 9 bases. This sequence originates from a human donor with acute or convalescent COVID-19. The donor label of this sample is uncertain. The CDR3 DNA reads TGTGCCAGCAGCCCCAGTAGCGGGGGCCAGAACAATGAGCAGTTCTTC. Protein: CASSPSSGGQNNEQFF.